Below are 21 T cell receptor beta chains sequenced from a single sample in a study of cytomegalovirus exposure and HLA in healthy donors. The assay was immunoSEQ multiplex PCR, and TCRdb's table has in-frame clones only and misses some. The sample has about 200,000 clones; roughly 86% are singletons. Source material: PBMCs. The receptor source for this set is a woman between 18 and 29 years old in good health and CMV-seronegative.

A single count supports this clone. The CDR3 sequence: CASRFTRAGQVETGANVLTF. The CDR3 DNA reads TGTGCAAGTCGCTTTACTCGGGCAGGACAGGTAGAAACAGGGGCCAACGTCCTGACTTTC. The genes are TRBV12-2 and TRBJ2-6; the D call in the table, TRBD1, was not verified against the DNA. TRBV12-2 is an annotated pseudogene. This CDR3 is built from 20 residues.

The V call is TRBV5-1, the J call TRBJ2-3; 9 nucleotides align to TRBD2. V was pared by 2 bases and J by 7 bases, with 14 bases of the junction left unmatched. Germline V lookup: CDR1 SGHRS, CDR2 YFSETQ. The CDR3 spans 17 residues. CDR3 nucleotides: TGCGCCAGCAGCTTCGAGAGTCAGCGGGGGGATTTGTATACGCAGTATTTT. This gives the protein CASSFESQRGDLYTQYF.

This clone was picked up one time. The CDR3 spells CASSHRRNSNQPQHF. The CDR3 nucleotides are TGTGCCAGTAGTCACAGGAGAAATAGCAATCAGCCCCAGCATTTT. The V and J genes are TRBV19 and TRBJ1-5, with a tentative D call TRBD1 (5 bases). Trimming removed 5 bases from V and 0 bases from J, with 11 bases in between. The CDR3 extends over 15 amino acids. Germline V gene lookup returns CDR1 LNHDA and CDR2 SQIVND (reference sequence). Using reference TRBV19 and TRBJ1-5 for the parts outside the CDR3, the full variable domain is DGGITQSPKYLFRKEGQNVTLSCEQNLNHDAMYWYRQDPGQGLRLIYYSQIVNDFQKGDIAEGYSVSREKKESFPLTVTSAQKNPTAFYLCASSHRRNSNQPQHFGDGTRLSIL.

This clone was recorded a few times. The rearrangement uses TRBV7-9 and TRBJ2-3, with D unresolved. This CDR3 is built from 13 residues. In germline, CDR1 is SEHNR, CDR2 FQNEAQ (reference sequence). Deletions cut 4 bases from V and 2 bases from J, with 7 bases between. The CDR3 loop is CASSSMSTDTQYF. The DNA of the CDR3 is TGTGCCAGCAGCTCCATGTCCACAGATACGCAGTATTTT.

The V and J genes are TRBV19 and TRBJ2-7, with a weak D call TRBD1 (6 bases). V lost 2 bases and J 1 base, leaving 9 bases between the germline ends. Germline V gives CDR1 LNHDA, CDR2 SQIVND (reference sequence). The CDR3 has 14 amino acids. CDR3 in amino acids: CASSIQGWSYEQYF. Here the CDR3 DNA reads TGTGCCAGTAGTATACAGGGGTGGTCCTACGAGCAGTACTTC.

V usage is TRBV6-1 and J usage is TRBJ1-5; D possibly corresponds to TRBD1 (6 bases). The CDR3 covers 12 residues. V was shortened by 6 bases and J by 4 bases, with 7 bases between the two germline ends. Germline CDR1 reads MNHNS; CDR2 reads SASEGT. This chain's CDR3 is CASRTGNQPQHF. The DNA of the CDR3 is TGTGCCAGCAGAACAGGGAATCAGCCCCAGCATTTT.

In DNA, the CDR3 is TGCGCCAGCAGCCAAACTCGCCCGGTGGGGGGAACGGGGGAGCAGTACTTC. Amino acid sequence: CASSQTRPVGGTGEQYF. The chain combines TRBV4-1 with TRBJ2-7, with D maybe TRBD2 (6 bases). The CDR3 contains 17 residues. V was pared by 2 bases and J by 7 bases, with 24 bases between. Looked up from germline, CDR1 is MGHRA and CDR2 is YSYEKL.

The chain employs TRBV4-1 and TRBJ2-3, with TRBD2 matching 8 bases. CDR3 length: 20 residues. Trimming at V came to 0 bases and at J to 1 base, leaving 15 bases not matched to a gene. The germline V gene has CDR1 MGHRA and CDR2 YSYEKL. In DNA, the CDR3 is TGCGCCAGCAGCCAAGACCGGGGTATGGCGGGGGGTACGGGCACAGATACGCAGTATTTT. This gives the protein CASSQDRGMAGGTGTDTQYF.

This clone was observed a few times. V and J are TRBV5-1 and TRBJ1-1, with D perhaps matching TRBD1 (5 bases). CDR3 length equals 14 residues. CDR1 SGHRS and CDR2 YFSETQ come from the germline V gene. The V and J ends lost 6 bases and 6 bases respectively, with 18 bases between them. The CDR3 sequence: CASMDPQGSAEAFF. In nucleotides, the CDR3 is TGCGCCAGCATGGACCCTCAGGGATCCGCTGAAGCTTTCTTT.

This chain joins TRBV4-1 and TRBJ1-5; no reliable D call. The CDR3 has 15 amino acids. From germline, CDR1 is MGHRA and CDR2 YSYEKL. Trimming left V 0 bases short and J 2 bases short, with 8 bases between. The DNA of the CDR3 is TGCGCCAGCAGCCAAGATCCTCCGGGCAATCAGCCCCAGCATTTT. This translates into CASSQDPPGNQPQHF.

CDR3: CASSLDPLTGTEAFF. CDR3 coding DNA: TGTGCCAGCAGCTTGGATCCCCTGACGGGGACTGAAGCTTTCTTT. V gene TRBV5-4 combines with J gene TRBJ1-1; unclear D gene. The germline V gene has CDR1 SGHNT and CDR2 YYREEE (reference sequence). The CDR3 loop spans 15 amino acids. Trimming took 0 bases from V and 5 from J, leaving 14 bases between them.

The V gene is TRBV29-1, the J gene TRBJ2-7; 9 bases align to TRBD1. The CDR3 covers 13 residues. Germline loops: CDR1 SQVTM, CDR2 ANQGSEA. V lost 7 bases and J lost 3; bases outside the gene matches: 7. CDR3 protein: CSGSGTGNYEQYF. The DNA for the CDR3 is TGCAGCGGATCCGGGACAGGGAACTACGAGCAGTACTTC.

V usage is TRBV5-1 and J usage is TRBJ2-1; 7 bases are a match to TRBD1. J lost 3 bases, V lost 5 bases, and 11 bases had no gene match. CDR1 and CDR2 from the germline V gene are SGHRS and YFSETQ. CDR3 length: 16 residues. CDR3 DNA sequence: TGCGCCAGCAGTTTATCTACCGGGACAGTCTACAATGAGCAGTTCTTC. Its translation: CASSLSTGTVYNEQFF.

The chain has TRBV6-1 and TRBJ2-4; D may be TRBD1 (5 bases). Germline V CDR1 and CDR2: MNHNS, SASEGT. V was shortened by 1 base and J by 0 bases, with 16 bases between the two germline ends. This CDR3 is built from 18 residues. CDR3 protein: CASSEGFGRELAKNIQYF. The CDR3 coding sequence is TGTGCCAGCAGTGAAGGATTTGGCAGGGAACTAGCCAAAAACATTCAGTACTTC.

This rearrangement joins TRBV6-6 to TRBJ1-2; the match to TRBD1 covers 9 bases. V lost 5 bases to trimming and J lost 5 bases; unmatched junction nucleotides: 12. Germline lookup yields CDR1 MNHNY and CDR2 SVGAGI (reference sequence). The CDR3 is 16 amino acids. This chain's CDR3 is CASSPRTGVLTYGYTF. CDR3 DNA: TGTGCCAGCAGTCCCCGGACAGGGGTCCTTACTTATGGCTACACCTTC.

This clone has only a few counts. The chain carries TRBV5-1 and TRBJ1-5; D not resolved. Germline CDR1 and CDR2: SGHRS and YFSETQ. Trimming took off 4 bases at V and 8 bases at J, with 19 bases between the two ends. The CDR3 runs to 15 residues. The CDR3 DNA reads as TGCGCCAGCAGCGAGATCCCGGAGAGTAATAAGCCCCAGCATTTT. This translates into CASSEIPESNKPQHF.

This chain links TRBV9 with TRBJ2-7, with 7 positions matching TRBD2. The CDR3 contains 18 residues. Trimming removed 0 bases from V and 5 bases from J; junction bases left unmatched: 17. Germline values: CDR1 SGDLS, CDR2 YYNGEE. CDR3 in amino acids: CASSVGGMSSAGANEQYF. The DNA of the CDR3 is TGTGCCAGCAGCGTAGGTGGTATGAGCTCCGCGGGAGCCAACGAGCAGTACTTC.

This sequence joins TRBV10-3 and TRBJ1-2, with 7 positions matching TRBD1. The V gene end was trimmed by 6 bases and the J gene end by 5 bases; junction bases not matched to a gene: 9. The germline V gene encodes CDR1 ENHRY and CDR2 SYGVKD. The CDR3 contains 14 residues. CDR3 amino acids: CAISGQDKIYGYTF. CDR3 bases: TGTGCCATCAGCGGACAGGACAAGATTTATGGCTACACCTTC.

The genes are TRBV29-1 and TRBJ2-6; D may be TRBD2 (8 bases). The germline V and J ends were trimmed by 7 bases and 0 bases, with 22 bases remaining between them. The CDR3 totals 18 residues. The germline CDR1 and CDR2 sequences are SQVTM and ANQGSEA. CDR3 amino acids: CSALEGGGGLSGANVLTF. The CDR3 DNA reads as TGCAGCGCCCTTGAAGGGGGCGGGGGGCTCTCTGGGGCCAACGTCCTGACTTTC.

CDR3 in amino acids: CASSLVRDFQETQYF. The CDR3 bases are TGTGCCAGCAGCTTGGTTAGGGACTTTCAAGAGACCCAGTACTTC. J is TRBJ2-5 and V is TRBV7-8; TRBD2 might be the D (6 bases). Germline-derived CDR1 and CDR2 are SGHVS and FQNEAQ. The length of the CDR3 is 15 residues. Trimming removed 3 bases from V and 2 bases from J, with 13 bases in between.

The CDR3 spells CAISDPDSLSYEQYF. CDR3 DNA sequence: TGTGCCATCAGTGACCCGGACAGCCTATCCTACGAGCAGTACTTC. The V call is TRBV10-3, the J call TRBJ2-7, with D maybe TRBD1 (6 bases). V lost 3 bases and J lost 1, with 13 bases in between. Germline loops: CDR1 ENHRY, CDR2 SYGVKD. The CDR3 totals 15 residues.